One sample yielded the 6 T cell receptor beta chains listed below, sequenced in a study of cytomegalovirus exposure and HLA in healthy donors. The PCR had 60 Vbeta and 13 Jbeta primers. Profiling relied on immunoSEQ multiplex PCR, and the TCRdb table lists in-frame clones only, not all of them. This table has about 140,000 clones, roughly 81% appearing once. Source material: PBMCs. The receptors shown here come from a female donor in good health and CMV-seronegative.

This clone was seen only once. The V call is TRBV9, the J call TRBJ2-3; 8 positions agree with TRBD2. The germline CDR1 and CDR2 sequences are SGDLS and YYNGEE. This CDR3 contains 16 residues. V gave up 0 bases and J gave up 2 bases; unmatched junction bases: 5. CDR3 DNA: TGTGCCAGCAGCGTAGGTCAGCGGGGGTACACAGATACGCAGTATTTT. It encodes CASSVGQRGYTDTQYF.

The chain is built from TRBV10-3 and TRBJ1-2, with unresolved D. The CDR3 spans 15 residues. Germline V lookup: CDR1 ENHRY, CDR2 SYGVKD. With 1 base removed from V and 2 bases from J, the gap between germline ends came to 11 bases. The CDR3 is CAISELGWANYGYTF. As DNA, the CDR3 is TGTGCCATCAGTGAGTTGGGTTGGGCGAACTATGGCTACACCTTC.

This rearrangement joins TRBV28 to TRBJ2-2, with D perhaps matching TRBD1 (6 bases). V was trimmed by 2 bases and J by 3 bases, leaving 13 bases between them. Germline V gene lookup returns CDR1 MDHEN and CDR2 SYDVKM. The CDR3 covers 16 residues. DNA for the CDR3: TGTGCCAGCAGTTTAGTGCAGGGGATGTACACCGGGGAGCTGTTTTTT. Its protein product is CASSLVQGMYTGELFF. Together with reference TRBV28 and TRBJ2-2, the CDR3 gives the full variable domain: DVKVTQSSRYLVKRTGEKVFLECVQDMDHENMFWYRQDPGLGLRLIYFSYDVKMKEKGDIPEGYSVSREKKERFSLILESASTNQTSMYLCASSLVQGMYTGELFFGEGSRLTVL.

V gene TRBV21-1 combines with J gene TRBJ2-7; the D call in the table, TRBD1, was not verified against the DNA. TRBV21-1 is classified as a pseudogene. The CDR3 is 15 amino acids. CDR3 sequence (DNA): TGTGCCAGCAGCAAAGACAAGGACAGAACCTACGAGCAGTACTTC. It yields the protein CASSKDKDRTYEQYF.

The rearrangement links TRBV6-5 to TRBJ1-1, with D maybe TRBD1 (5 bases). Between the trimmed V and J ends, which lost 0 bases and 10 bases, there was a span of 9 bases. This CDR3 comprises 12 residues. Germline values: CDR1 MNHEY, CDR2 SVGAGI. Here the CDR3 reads CASSYSIGGAFF. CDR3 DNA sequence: TGTGCCAGCAGTTACTCGATCGGGGGAGCTTTCTTT.

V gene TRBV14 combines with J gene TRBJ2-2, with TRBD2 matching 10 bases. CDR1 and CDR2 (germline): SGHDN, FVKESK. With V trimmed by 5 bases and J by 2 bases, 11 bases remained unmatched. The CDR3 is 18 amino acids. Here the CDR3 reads CASSSRTPLAGNTGELFF. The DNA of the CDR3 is TGTGCCAGCAGCTCGCGGACCCCACTAGCGGGAAACACCGGGGAGCTGTTTTTT.